Presented here are 27 T cell receptor beta chains from one specimen sequenced in a study of regulatory T cells in long-lasting Graves disease. Time point denoted: persistent/refractory GD, antithyroid drugs over 5 years with positive TRAb. With RNA extracted from PBMCs as input, the TCR library was made. To make TCR beta libraries, researchers used iRepertoire HTBI primers and Arm-PCR of CDR3 regions. TCRdb fed the multiplex PCR reads into MiXCR, producing one record per CDR3 protein. The sample has around 400,000 distinct CDR3 sequences, around 20% seen once. The material was peripheral blood mononuclear cells (PBMCs), obtained when the disease was refractory, from a patient treated with antithyroid drugs. The receptors shown here come from a female donor with Graves disease.

In this sample, this clonotype turned up a few times. The V and J genes are TRBV2 and TRBJ2-4; D is uncertain. The V end was cut by 0 bases, the J end by 0 bases, with 6 bases between. Per germline, CDR1 SNHLY and CDR2 FYNNEI. The CDR3 is 15 residues long. The CDR3 DNA is TGTGCCAGCAGTGAAGCGAGAGGAGCCAAAAACATTCAGTACTTC. Amino acids: CASSEARGAKNIQYF.

This clonotype was counted at least ten times. The J gene is TRBJ1-5, the V gene TRBV28, with D uncertain. Trimming cost V 8 bases and J 5 bases, with 10 bases left between them. CDR1 is MDHEN, CDR2 SYDVKM, per germline. This CDR3 has 12 amino acids. CDR3 nucleotides: TGTGCCAGCGCGGGCCCTGATCAGCCCCAGCATTTT. It specifies CASAGPDQPQHF.

The gene calls are TRBV29-1 and TRBJ1-4; D may be TRBD1 (6 bases). The CDR3 loop spans 13 amino acids. Germline CDR1 is SQVTM and CDR2 is ANQGSEA. V lost 2 bases and J 10 bases, leaving 14 bases between the germline ends. The CDR3 sequence: CSVEIRGGGKLFF. For the CDR3, the DNA is TGCAGCGTTGAAATCAGGGGTGGAGGAAAACTGTTTTTT.

This clonotype was counted only a few times. The chain couples TRBV19 to TRBJ2-5; 8 bases line up with TRBD1. CDR1 is LNHDA and CDR2 is SQIVND in the germline V gene (reference sequence). The J segment lost 4 bases and the V segment lost 8 bases, leaving 12 bases of the junction unmatched. This CDR3 has 15 residues. The CDR3 region has the DNA TGTGCCAGTCGGACAGGGACCCTACGAGGAGAGACCCAGTACTTC. Its translation: CASRTGTLRGETQYF.

This chain joins TRBV27 and TRBJ2-1; 10 nucleotides match TRBD2. CDR1 is MNHEY, CDR2 SMNVEV, per germline (reference sequence). Trimming removed 5 bases from V and 5 bases from J; junction bases left unmatched: 12. This CDR3 contains 17 residues. The CDR3 protein is CASSLALGTSVHNEQFF. CDR3 DNA sequence: TGTGCCAGCAGTCTGGCTCTTGGGACTAGCGTGCACAATGAGCAGTTCTTC.

This clonotype was observed at least ten times. V is TRBV7-2 and J is TRBJ2-7, with TRBD2 matching over 7 bases. The V segment lost 4 bases and the J segment 3 bases; nucleotides outside the gene matches: 15. The CDR3 length is 17 residues. Germline assignment: CDR1 SGHTA and CDR2 FQGNSA. The CDR3 DNA reads TGTGCCAGCAGCTACGATTTGTTGGCTAGCGGAAACTACGAGCAGTACTTC. This gives the protein CASSYDLLASGNYEQYF.

This clonotype was counted at least ten times. This chain uses TRBV2 with TRBJ1-4; 7 bases map to TRBD1. Germline CDR1 SNHLY, CDR2 FYNNEI. This CDR3 region has 14 residues. Losses at the gene ends were 2 bases for V and 8 bases for J; bases not matched to a gene: 5. This CDR3 reads CASSEPTGKEKLFF. CDR3 nucleotides: TGTGCCAGCAGTGAACCGACAGGGAAGGAAAAACTGTTTTTT.

This clonotype has a count of ten or more. This rearrangement joins TRBV7-2 to TRBJ2-2; 9 bases match TRBD2. After removal of 5 bases from V and 1 base from J, the junction contained 5 bases not matched to a gene. This CDR3 is built from 16 residues. Germline values: CDR1 SGHTA, CDR2 FQGNSA. The CDR3 DNA reads TGTGCCAGCAGCCTTAGACTAGCGGTGAACACCGGGGAGCTGTTTTTT. The encoded protein is CASSLRLAVNTGELFF. The full variable domain, in which reference TRBV7-2 and TRBJ2-2 provide the parts outside the CDR3, is GAGVSQSPSNKVTEKGKDVELRCDPISGHTALYWYRQSLGQGLEFLIYFQGNSAPDKSGLPSDRFSAERTGGSVSTLTIQRTQQEDSAVYLCASSLRLAVNTGELFFGEGSRLTVL.

The chain links TRBV5-1 to TRBJ2-7; 11 bases fit TRBD2. The CDR3 totals 19 residues. Germline CDR1 SGHRS, CDR2 YFSETQ. J gave up 0 bases and V 4 bases, and 15 bases lay outside the gene matches. The chain's CDR3 is CASSLGTSGSLQFSYEQYF. CDR3 DNA sequence: TGCGCCAGCAGCCTTGGGACTAGCGGAAGCCTCCAATTCTCCTACGAGCAGTACTTC.

The chain combines TRBV6-5 with TRBJ1-5; TRBD1 matches at 7 bases. Germline V gives CDR1 MNHEY, CDR2 SVGAGI. The CDR3 covers 15 residues. Trimming took 4 bases from V and 0 from J; bases not matched to a gene: 3. CDR3 in DNA: TGTGCCAGCAGTTTCGGGACAGATAGCAATCAGCCCCAGCATTTT. Its translation: CASSFGTDSNQPQHF.

On this clonotype: A much larger clone is a single base away; this may be a read error. The chain combines TRBV19 with TRBJ1-2, with D perhaps matching TRBD1 (5 bases). This CDR3 contains 13 residues. In germline, CDR1 is LNHDA, CDR2 SQIVND (reference sequence). CDR3 DNA: TGTACCAGTAGTATGGGGGTTAACTATGGCTACACCTTC. Residues: CTSSMGVNYGYTF.

This clonotype was seen ten or more times. J is TRBJ1-1 and V is TRBV20-1; D remains ambiguous. CDR1 and CDR2 (germline): DFQATT, SNEGSKA (reference sequence). There are 14 residues in the CDR3. The germline V and J ends were trimmed by 0 bases and 0 bases, with 8 bases remaining between them. The CDR3 sequence: CSAREAVVNTEAFF. The CDR3 bases are TGCAGTGCTAGAGAAGCGGTTGTGAACACTGAAGCTTTCTTT.

Remarks on this clonotype: This may arise from a read error, as a much more abundant clone is one base away. As DNA, the CDR3 is TGTGCCAGCAGTTTAGCCCAGGGTCGAGAGACCCAGTACTTC. Encoded protein: CASSLAQGRETQYF. The rearrangement uses TRBV12-3 or TRBV12-4 and TRBJ2-5; D perhaps matches TRBD1 (5 bases). CDR3 length equals 14 residues. V lost 0 bases and J 4 bases, leaving 9 bases between the germline ends.

This clonotype was counted many times. The chain couples TRBV16 to TRBJ2-7; TRBD2 is a possible D gene (7 bases). The CDR3 contains 16 residues. The V gene lost 3 bases and the J gene lost 3 bases, with 18 bases spanning the gap. From germline, CDR1 is KGHSY and CDR2 FQNENV. The CDR3 DNA is TGTGCCAGCAGCCACGAACAGGGAGGGCCCTACTACGAGCAGTACTTC. Residues: CASSHEQGGPYYEQYF. Based on the CDR3 plus reference TRBV16 and TRBJ2-7, the full variable domain is GEEVAQTPKHLVRGEGQKAKLYCAPIKGHSYVFWYQQVLKNEFKFLISFQNENVFDETGMPKERFSAKCLPNSPCSLEIQATKLEDSAVYFCASSHEQGGPYYEQYFGPGTRLTVT.

This clonotype has ten or more counts. J is TRBJ2-7 and V is TRBV2; no reliable D call. This CDR3 has 13 residues. V was trimmed by 2 bases and J by 3 bases, leaving 8 bases between them. The germline CDR1 and CDR2 sequences are SNHLY and FYNNEI. The CDR3 loop is CASSESTGYEQYF. The DNA of the CDR3 is TGTGCCAGCAGTGAATCGACCGGCTACGAGCAGTACTTC.

Many counts were recorded for this clonotype. The J gene is TRBJ2-5, the V gene TRBV3-1; D gene uncertain. Trimming removed 0 bases from V and 7 bases from J, with 6 bases in between. This CDR3 has 12 residues. Per the germline V gene, CDR1 is LGHDT and CDR2 is YNNKEL (reference sequence). The CDR3 reads CASSQEDWTQYF. Here the CDR3 DNA reads TGTGCCAGCAGCCAAGAAGACTGGACCCAGTACTTC.

In its sample, this clonotype was seen a few times. V gene TRBV7-3 combines with J gene TRBJ2-4; D remains ambiguous. Trimming took 1 base from V and 7 from J, leaving 8 bases between them. The CDR3 runs to 13 residues. Germline CDR1 is SGHTA and CDR2 is FQGTGA. The CDR3 spells CASSLSQSNIQYF. The CDR3 nucleotides are TGTGCCAGCAGCTTAAGTCAGAGTAACATTCAGTACTTC.

There are many counts of this clonotype. The conserved closing phenylalanine or tryptophan is absent in this CDR3, likely reflecting a read error. No DNA is shown, since the ends of the CDR3 on it are uncertain; the CDR3 is the one TCRdb lists. The gene calls are TRBV2 and TRBJ2-5; whether TRBD1, the table's D call, matches the DNA was not checked. CDR1 and CDR2 (germline): SNHLY, FYNNEI. The CDR3 comprises 10 residues, both ends counted. The CDR3 sequence is CASSDMGPFI.

This clonotype was counted at least ten times. The rearrangement links TRBV20-1 to TRBJ1-1; D unclear. The CDR3 sequence is 14 residues long. The germline V gene encodes CDR1 DFQATT and CDR2 SNEGSKA (reference sequence). V gave up 0 bases and J gave up 6 bases, with 14 bases separating them. The CDR3 coding sequence is TGCAGTGCTAGAGATGTCTCCGTAGGCTCTGAAGCTTTCTTT. This sequence encodes CSARDVSVGSEAFF.

There are a few counts of this clonotype. The V call is TRBV2, the J call TRBJ1-1; D is unresolved. CDR1 is SNHLY and CDR2 is FYNNEI in the germline V gene. The CDR3 has 12 amino acids. Trimming shortened V by 6 bases and J by 7 bases, and 12 bases separated the two germline ends. The CDR3 protein is CASRKGMIEAFF. CDR3 nucleotide sequence: TGTGCCAGCAGAAAGGGAATGATTGAAGCTTTCTTT.

The rearrangement uses TRBV28 and TRBJ1-2; D is ambiguous. The CDR3 contains 16 residues. The germline V gene has CDR1 MDHEN and CDR2 SYDVKM. V was cut by 2 bases and J by 4 bases, with 17 bases left in between. Here the CDR3 reads CASSLPEGGRGYGYTF. The CDR3 DNA sequence: TGTGCCAGCAGTTTACCAGAGGGTGGCCGGGGCTATGGCTACACCTTC.

V gene TRBV2 combines with J gene TRBJ2-1, with 8 bases identical to TRBD2. Germline V gene data show CDR1 as SNHLY and CDR2 as FYNNEI. The CDR3 has 15 residues. V shed 6 bases, J shed 2 bases, and the junction held 6 bases outside the gene matches. The CDR3 loop reads CASRESGRTYNEQFF. CDR3 coding DNA: TGTGCCAGCAGGGAGAGCGGGAGAACCTACAATGAGCAGTTCTTC.

This CDR3 is CASRTGGLNTEAFF. DNA of the CDR3: TGTGCCAGCAGGACAGGGGGCCTGAACACTGAAGCTTTCTTT. The chain has TRBV7-2 and TRBJ1-1; 10 nucleotides line up with TRBD1. Losses at the gene ends were 6 bases for V and 0 bases for J; bases not matched to a gene: 1. The CDR3 length is 14 residues. The germline V gene has CDR1 SGHTA and CDR2 FQGNSA.

This clonotype was counted at least ten times. This chain uses TRBV12-3 or TRBV12-4 with TRBJ2-2; 9 nucleotides align to TRBD2. V dropped 3 bases and J dropped 7; count of bases not matched to a gene: 6. The CDR3 is 15 residues long. The chain's CDR3 is CASSFGGRAVGELFF. CDR3 in DNA: TGTGCCAGCAGTTTCGGCGGGAGGGCCGTCGGGGAGCTGTTTTTT.

This sequence joins TRBV10-3 and TRBJ1-6; D is perhaps TRBD1 (5 bases). Trimming cost V 7 bases and J 7 bases, with 11 bases left between them. The CDR3 runs 13 residues. Germline CDR1 ENHRY, CDR2 SYGVKD. The CDR3, as DNA: TGTGCCATCACCCGGGACCGAAATTCACCCCTCCACTTT. Translated: CAITRDRNSPLHF.

This clonotype turned up a few times. The chain links TRBV20-1 to TRBJ2-7, with 10 nucleotides matching TRBD2. The CDR3 is 13 residues long. The germline gives CDR1 DFQATT, CDR2 SNEGSKA (reference sequence). The V segment lost 3 bases and the J segment 5 bases; nucleotides outside the gene matches: 4. The CDR3 region is CSASSGGENEQYF. The CDR3 nucleotides are TGCAGTGCTAGCAGCGGGGGGGAAAACGAGCAGTACTTC.

This clonotype was seen repeatedly, ten times or more. The chain has TRBV6-2 or TRBV6-3 and TRBJ2-7; no definite D call. The CDR3 totals 13 residues. The germline V and J ends were trimmed by 2 bases and 3 bases, with 8 bases remaining between them. Looked up from germline, CDR1 is MNHEY and CDR2 is SVGEGT. The CDR3: CASSYLFGYEQYF. CDR3 sequence (DNA): TGTGCCAGCAGTTACCTCTTCGGCTACGAGCAGTACTTC.